Listed below are T cell receptor beta chains from one sample, sequenced in a study of CD8 T cells in ankylosing spondylitis. TCRdb reanalysed the 5' RACE reads using MiXCR and keeps one entry per CDR3 protein. The sample yields around 890,000 distinct CDR3 sequences, approximately 12% seen once. Sequencing was performed on blood, either unsorted or a sorted T cell fraction (not recorded which). These receptor sequences come from a male donor with ankylosing spondylitis. The CDR3 runs from the conserved cysteine through the conserved F or W. The D gene is left open where the match is weak. The listing skips clone size in some rows; elsewhere it reads once, few, many or a size class.

v_call	d_call	clone_size	j_call	cdr3_aa	cdr3_nt
TRBV7-2	NA	many	TRBJ2-2	CASSSRRGLTAGELFF	TGTGCCAGCAGCTCCAGACGGGGGTTAACGGCCGGGGAGCTGTTTTTT
TRBV27	TRBD1	NA	TRBJ1-2	CASSQDRRRYGYTF	TGTGCCAGCAGCCAGGACAGGCGCCGCTATGGCTACACCTTC
TRBV5-1	NA	NA	TRBJ2-1	CASSADGYYNEQFF	TGCGCCAGCAGCGCGGACGGATACTACAATGAGCAGTTCTTC
TRBV18	TRBD2	many	TRBJ2-3	CASSPPSGFAQYF	TGTGCCAGCTCACCACCTAGCGGGTTTGCGCAGTATTTT
TRBV20-1	NA	NA	TRBJ1-1	CSAKAGGNLDTEAFF	TGCAGTGCTAAGGCTGGGGGAAACCTAGACACTGAAGCTTTCTTT
TRBV20-1	NA	few	TRBJ1-3	CMGAGEGNTIYF	TGCATGGGGGCCGGAGAGGGAAACACCATATATTTT
TRBV6-2/TRBV6-3	TRBD1	NA	TRBJ2-7	CASSWTGQGRDQLWEQYF	TGTGCCAGCAGTTGGACGGGACAGGGAAGGGACCAGTTGTGGGAGCAGTACTTC
TRBV6-1	NA	few	TRBJ1-6	CASSPGRLNPDNSPLHF	TGTGCCAGCAGCCCGGGACGTCTCAACCCCGATAATTCACCCCTCCACTTT
TRBV20-1	NA	few	TRBJ1-3	CSARVGESGNTIYF	TGCAGTGCTAGAGTCGGGGAGTCGGGAAACACCATATATTTT
TRBV9	NA	NA	TRBJ1-2	CASSVGAGDPNYGYTF	TGTGCCAGCAGCGTAGGAGCCGGGGACCCTAACTATGGCTACACCTTC
TRBV5-1	NA	few	TRBJ2-5	CASSPEDSSQETQYF	TGCGCCAGCAGTCCGGAGGACAGTTCCCAAGAGACCCAGTACTTC
TRBV12-3/TRBV12-4	NA	NA	TRBJ2-3	CASSLKIGRSTDTQYF	TGTGCCAGCAGTTTAAAAATCGGGCGCTCAACAGATACGCAGTATTTT
TRBV5-1	TRBD1	NA	TRBJ1-2	CASSSWTGGDGYTF	TGCGCCAGCAGCTCGTGGACAGGGGGAGATGGCTACACCTTC
TRBV5-1	NA	NA	TRBJ2-1	CASSLRTGATYNEQFF	TGCGCCAGCAGCTTGCGAACGGGCGCTACCTACAATGAGCAGTTCTTC
TRBV20-1	NA	few	TRBJ2-7	CSARRGSAYEQYF	TGCAGTGCGCGCCGGGGGTCGGCCTACGAGCAGTACTTC
TRBV5-1	NA	NA	TRBJ2-7	CASSPGDRMKSSYEQYF	TGCGCCAGCAGCCCCGGAGACAGAATGAAAAGCTCCTACGAGCAGTACTTC
TRBV30	TRBD2	few	TRBJ2-7	CAWTSGHSYEQYF	TGTGCCTGGACTAGCGGGCACTCCTACGAGCAGTACTTC
TRBV10-3	TRBD2	few	TRBJ2-3	CAISSTSGRDTDTQYF	TGTGCCATCAGTTCGACTAGCGGGAGAGACACAGATACGCAGTATTTT
TRBV18	NA	few	TRBJ2-3	CASSPRTRGEDTQYF	TGTGCCAGCTCACCCCGGACCAGAGGTGAAGATACGCAGTATTTT
TRBV10-3	TRBD1	few	TRBJ2-7	CAISGPGTGVRYEQYF	TGTGCCATCAGTGGGCCCGGGACAGGGGTCCGGTACGAGCAGTACTTC
TRBV20-1	NA	NA	TRBJ1-1	CSAARGDWTEAFF	TGCAGTGCCGCCCGGGGAGATTGGACTGAAGCTTTCTTT
TRBV21-1	NA	NA	TRBJ1-2	CASIRTGRLGGYTF	TGTGCCAGCATCCGGACAGGGAGATTGGGTGGCTACACCTTC
TRBV24-1	NA	NA	TRBJ2-7	CATSVPGTHEQYF	TGTGCCACCAGTGTCCCAGGAACCCACGAGCAGTACTTC
TRBV10-3	TRBD2	few	TRBJ2-7	CAIRGTSGDYEQYF	TGTGCCATCAGGGGGACTAGCGGGGACTACGAGCAGTACTTC
TRBV20-1	TRBD2	many	TRBJ2-3	CSARGTSISGDTQYF	TGCAGTGCTAGGGGGACTAGCATATCTGGAGATACGCAGTATTTT
TRBV6-1	NA	many	TRBJ1-1	CASSETLNTEAFF	TGTGCCAGCAGTGAGACGCTGAACACTGAAGCTTTCTTT
TRBV7-3	NA	NA	TRBJ1-1	CASSRQPGTEAFF	TGTGCCAGCAGTCGTCAACCAGGGACTGAAGCTTTCTTT
TRBV11-3	NA	NA	TRBJ1-6	CASSQGNSPLHF	TGTGCCAGCAGTCAGGGGAATTCACCCCTCCACTTT
TRBV7-3	NA	few	TRBJ1-1	CASSLAGVGEAFF	TGTGCCAGCAGCTTAGCAGGGGTTGGTGAAGCTTTCTTT
TRBV5-6	NA	NA	TRBJ2-1	CASSLIFVTGATYNEQFF	TGTGCCAGCAGCTTGATTTTCGTAACGGGGGCAACCTACAATGAGCAGTTCTTC
TRBV10-3	NA	many	TRBJ2-7	CAISEGGEQYF	TGTGCCATCAGCGAGGGGGGCGAGCAGTACTTC
TRBV7-8	TRBD1	NA	TRBJ2-2	CASSWAGGYTGELFF	TGTGCCAGCAGCTGGGCAGGGGGTTACACCGGGGAGCTGTTTTTT
TRBV20-1	NA	many	TRBJ1-2	CSASPRGANYGYTF	TGCAGTGCTAGCCCGAGGGGGGCCAACTATGGCTACACCTTC
TRBV4-2	NA	few	TRBJ2-3	CASSQDLGPDTQYF	TGTGCCAGCAGCCAAGATTTGGGTCCAGATACGCAGTATTTT
TRBV13	NA	many	TRBJ2-7	CASSAKAIGIGKSSYEQYF	TGTGCCAGCAGCGCCAAGGCTATTGGAATTGGTAAAAGCTCCTACGAGCAGTACTTC
TRBV29-1	NA	NA	TRBJ1-2	CSVEDSAYGYTF	TGCAGCGTTGAAGACAGTGCCTATGGCTACACCTTC
TRBV18	NA	few	TRBJ2-7	CASSPRRHSYEQYF	TGTGCCAGCTCACCCCGACGGCACTCCTACGAGCAGTACTTC
TRBV10-2	TRBD1	NA	TRBJ1-4	CASRATGSGEKLFF	TGCGCCAGCAGGGCGACAGGGTCGGGAGAAAAACTGTTTTTT
TRBV20-1	NA	many	TRBJ2-5	CSVQNTALQETQYF	TGCAGTGTGCAGAACACAGCTCTCCAAGAGACCCAGTACTTC
TRBV27	NA	NA	TRBJ1-3	CAPADEDTIYF	TGTGCCCCGGCTGATGAGGACACCATATATTTT
TRBV18	TRBD1	NA	TRBJ1-5	CASSPGQVSNQPQHF	TGTGCCAGCTCACCGGGACAGGTTAGCAATCAGCCCCAGCATTTT
TRBV12-3/TRBV12-4	TRBD1	few	TRBJ1-5	CASTTSTGDVQPQHF	TGTGCCAGCACCACGTCAACAGGGGATGTTCAGCCCCAGCATTTT
TRBV6-5	NA	NA	TRBJ2-6	CASSYSSPGGAGANVLTF	TGTGCCAGCAGTTACTCGTCCCCGGGGGGCGCTGGGGCCAACGTCCTGACTTTC
TRBV5-1	TRBD2	few	TRBJ2-5	CASSATSGGGETQYF	TGCGCCAGCAGCGCTACTAGCGGGGGCGGAGAGACCCAGTACTTC
TRBV20-1	TRBD2	NA	TRBJ2-1	CSARTSGDGGEQFF	TGCAGTGCTAGGACTAGCGGAGACGGTGGTGAGCAGTTCTTC
TRBV5-1	TRBD2	NA	TRBJ2-3	CASSRGNLAGGPVTDTQYF	TGCGCCAGCAGTCGGGGGAACCTAGCGGGAGGGCCCGTCACAGATACGCAGTATTTT
TRBV4-3	NA	NA	TRBJ1-2	CASSQDWTAASGYTF	TGCGCCAGCAGCCAAGATTGGACGGCAGCCTCCGGCTACACCTTC
TRBV20-1	TRBD2	NA	TRBJ2-5	CSASDPGGATETQYF	TGCAGTGCTAGCGACCCGGGGGGGGCCACAGAGACCCAGTACTTC
TRBV7-2	TRBD2	NA	TRBJ2-1	CASSLEVLAGHEQFF	TGTGCCAGCAGCTTAGAGGTCCTAGCGGGACATGAGCAGTTCTTC
TRBV20-1	TRBD2	few	TRBJ2-1	CSAILAGGADEQFF	TGCAGTGCTATACTAGCGGGAGGGGCCGATGAGCAGTTCTTC
TRBV20-1	NA	many	TRBJ1-5	CSAGQLEEPQHF	TGCAGTGCTGGCCAGTTGGAGGAGCCCCAGCATTTT
TRBV29-1	TRBD1	many	TRBJ2-5	CSAGQGAATQYF	TGCAGCGCCGGACAGGGGGCCGCGACCCAGTACTTC
TRBV28	NA	NA	TRBJ2-5	CASSPLTGAGRETQYF	TGTGCCAGCAGTCCCCTAACCGGGGCAGGGAGAGAGACCCAGTACTTC
TRBV6-5	NA	NA	TRBJ1-5	CASSPSGGAQPQHF	TGTGCCAGCAGTCCCTCGGGGGGAGCTCAGCCCCAGCATTTT
TRBV5-4	NA	NA	TRBJ2-3	CASKGPWADTQYF	TGTGCCAGCAAGGGGCCATGGGCAGATACGCAGTATTTT